Given below is one TCR beta chain in context. The data derive from a study of blood T cell repertoires in COVID-19. Study details: Material from acute and convalescent COVID-19 was sourced from the United States, Italy and Spain. From T cells, B-cell-depleted T cells, or PBMCs came the material, which was cDNA or gDNA.

This CDR3 has 17 residues. The junction had 15 bases not matched to a gene; V was cut back by 6 bases and J by 5 bases. Germline V gene data show CDR1 as SGDLS and CDR2 as YYNGEE. Original processing notes: Reference gene primers were amplified, and this amplification served to estimate nucleated cell counts. Assay used: immunoSEQ multiplex PCR; TCRdb lists only in-frame clones, some missing. D and trimming come from the DNA, and the V and J calls and clone size come from that table. This sample carries about 140,000 clones, roughly 80% of them seen once, and the ten largest clones take roughly 3.9%.

The sequenced sample consisted of peripheral blood. This rearrangement joins TRBV9 to TRBJ2-2, with TRBD2 matching 8 bases. This TCR was recovered from an elderly woman with acute or convalescent COVID-19. The CDR3 DNA follows: TGTGCCAGCAATGTGGGAGCGGGGGCCCGACAGACCGGGGAGCTGTTTTTT. Its protein product is CASNVGAGARQTGELFF.